This TCR beta chain originates from a study of T cells in Graves' hyperthyroidism and ophthalmopathy (dated by TCRdb to the late 2010s). The study in broad terms: Peripheral blood was collected at initial diagnosis, before any treatment. To identify distinguishing TCR V-J signatures, a discovery cohort of 100 or so patients was used, comprising some 45 with Graves' ophthalmopathy and some 60 with stable Graves' hyperthyroidism. An independent validation cohort of around 19 hyperthyroidism patients and approximately 15 patients who later progressed to ophthalmopathy tested prospective prediction of ophthalmopathy. The 100 or so discovery patients were randomly split 7:3 into training and test sets. In addition, the study compared T-cell repertoires in thyroid tissue and in blood from roughly 6 Graves' hyperthyroidism patients. Following sampling, methimazole starting at 30 mg daily was given to hyperthyroidism patients, and high-dose intravenous methylprednisolone was given to ophthalmopathy patients. The paper reports TCR Vbeta CDR3 sequencing of some 140 peripheral blood samples: 43 ophthalmopathy, roughly 80 hyperthyroidism and around 17 progressor patients. Broad study findings and their caveats: In cross-validation, a model built on a 13 V-J signature told ophthalmopathy apart from stable hyperthyroidism with roughly 87% sensitivity and approximately 84% specificity, and in testing the same model reached 80%/75%. In validation, progression to ophthalmopathy was predicted by the model with almost 71% sensitivity and 72.22% specificity, a median of approximately 6.5 months before onset. Sample size was not statistically predetermined, and investigators were not blinded to group allocation. Blood samples also contained most of the expanded thyroid clonotypes (frequency above 0.001), which suggests that blood repertoires may reflect thyroid immune responses.

The TCR beta CDR3 regions were amplified from the RNA transcripts. A first-round RT-PCR of the TCR CDR3 used the HTBI primer set with the Qiagen OneStep RT-PCR kit. Libraries were constructed in a second round of multiplex PCR, after which size selection and purification were performed. Libraries were sequenced paired-end with 100 bp reads on an Illumina HiSeq2000. Regarding the original processing steps: SOAPnuke was used to process the raw data, throwing out any read that contained adapters or uncalled bases, had a mean Phred below 15, or lacked an exact constant-primer or identifier match. High-quality paired reads were merged with COPE v1.2.5, and unique nucleotide sequences were defined as clonotypes. MiTCR v1.1 was used to align clonotypes to the IMGT TRBV, TRBD and TRBJ reference segments. The analysis was restricted to V-J combinations with a frequency above 0.0001, which together covered about 99% of the repertoires. The TCS score was defined as the ratio of F50 (clonal expansion) to E x V (chaos), calculated using BLOSUM62-based TCRdist between CDR3 peptides within each V-J. Welch's t-statistics and random forest reduced some 510 V-J features to some 14, which were used in a naive Bayes classifier (R e1071). TCRdb passed the public sequencing reads through fastp at Q25 and MiXCR, retaining productive beta sequences. Rows with a matching CDR3 protein are joined into one entry that keeps the most common DNA and genes. The V and J calls here are based on TCRdb, not the publication. Present in this sample are more than 550,000 distinct CDR3 sequences, roughly a sixth of which were seen just once. The ten largest clones represent roughly 15% of the sample.

CDR1 SGHRS and CDR2 YFSETQ are derived from the germline V gene. The CDR3 numbers 12 residues from cysteine through phenylalanine. Solely the CDR3 DNA is kept, with 36 bases framed from the first base. Relative to germline, V is missing 2 bases and J is missing 9 bases, with 2 bases of the junction outside any gene match. In its sample, this clonotype was seen many times. The clone's antigen remains unknown. No base-level quality is on record; no much larger clone is a single base apart. A patient counted as having stable Graves' hyperthyroidism if no progression to ophthalmopathy occurred over 18 months of follow-up. Hyperthyroidism patients were aged 18 to 65 years and newly diagnosed, with disease duration of less than 2 months. Exclusion was applied to patients with uncontrolled infections, other autoimmune diseases, pregnancy or lactation. Diagnoses were based on clinical symptoms, serum thyroxine and TRAb, thyroid ultrasound and orbital computed tomography. Ficoll-Paque density gradient centrifugation was used to isolate PBMCs from 10 ml of fresh peripheral blood. Total RNA was extracted using Trizol reagent, and RNA quality was assessed on an Agilent 2100 Bioanalyzer.

The sequence links TRBV5-1 to TRBJ2-1; 7 central bases correspond to TRBD2. Sequencing was performed on blood. The receptor was derived from a man aged 45-65 years with Graves' hyperthyroidism. Here is the DNA: TGCGCCAGCAGCTTAGGGGAGGGTGAGCAGTTCTTC. Translated, it gives CASSLGEGEQFF.